Listed below are T cell receptor beta chains from one sample, sequenced in a study of shared clonotypes between healthy human individuals. This table comes from immunoSEQ multiplex PCR, and its TCRdb copy is limited to in-frame clones, with some not included. The repertoire holds millions of clones, with about 92% as singletons. Sequenced input: naive CD4+ T cells sorted from blood. The receptors stem from a man between 18 and 29 years old in good health. Both conserved end residues are part of each CDR3. The D gene is left open where the match is weak. Clone size is given for some rows only: seen once, a few or many times, or a class if the clone is expanded.

v_call,j_call,d_call,clone_size,cdr3_aa,cdr3_nt
TRBV5-1,TRBJ2-2,NA,NA,CASSLVQGGESHTGELFF,TGCGCCAGCAGCTTAGTACAGGGAGGTGAGTCCCACACCGGGGAGCTGTTTTTT
TRBV25-1,TRBJ2-5,NA,NA,CASSEFLQETQYF,TGTGCCAGCAGTGAATTTCTGCAAGAGACCCAGTACTTC
TRBV27,TRBJ2-2,NA,NA,CASSINTGELFF,TGTGCCAGCAGCATCAACACCGGGGAGCTGTTTTTT
TRBV29-1,TRBJ2-3,NA,NA,CSDRRGPTDTQYF,TGCAGCGATCGGCGGGGGCCGACAGATACGCAGTATTTT
TRBV10-3,TRBJ1-5,NA,NA,CAIQGAGNNQPQHF,TGTGCCATACAGGGTGCGGGTAACAATCAGCCCCAGCATTTT
TRBV5-4,TRBJ2-3,NA,NA,CASSLTADTQYF,TGTGCCAGCAGCTTGACCGCGGATACGCAGTATTTT
TRBV18,TRBJ2-7,TRBD1,NA,CASREGQDSYEQYF,TGTGCCAGCCGCGAGGGACAGGATTCCTACGAGCAGTACTTC
TRBV7-2,TRBJ1-5,NA,NA,CASSRDSPNQPQHF,TGTGCCAGCAGTCGAGACAGCCCCAATCAGCCCCAGCATTTT
TRBV5-1,TRBJ2-2,NA,NA,CASSLRFGNTGELFF,TGCGCCAGCAGCTTGAGATTCGGTAACACCGGGGAGCTGTTTTTT
TRBV10-3,TRBJ2-1,NA,once,CAISLDASSYNEQFF,TGTGCCATCAGTTTAGACGCAAGCTCCTACAATGAGCAGTTCTTC
TRBV20-1,TRBJ2-3,NA,NA,CSGSYTDTQYF,TGCAGCGGATCCTACACAGATACGCAGTATTTT
TRBV5-1,TRBJ1-2,TRBD1,NA,CASSLRTGLSNYGYTF,TGCGCCAGCAGCTTGCGGACAGGACTGAGCAACTATGGCTACACCTTC
TRBV10-1,TRBJ2-7,TRBD1,NA,CASSKDRGGYEQYF,TGCGCCAGCAGTAAGGACAGGGGAGGTTACGAGCAGTACTTC
TRBV27,TRBJ2-2,TRBD1,NA,CASSTRTGHTGELFF,TGTGCCAGCAGCACAAGGACAGGGCACACCGGGGAGCTGTTTTTT
TRBV5-1,TRBJ2-5,TRBD1,NA,CASSLGTGTGDVETQYF,TGCGCCAGCAGCTTGGGAACCGGGACAGGGGATGTTGAGACCCAGTACTTC
TRBV6-1,TRBJ2-1,NA,NA,CASFPTQGGEQFF,TGTGCCAGCTTCCCCACCCAGGGGGGTGAGCAGTTCTTC
TRBV10-1,TRBJ2-1,TRBD2,once,CASSLAGGANNEQFF,TGCGCCAGCAGTCTCGCCGGGGGGGCGAACAATGAGCAGTTCTTC
TRBV11-2,TRBJ1-1,NA,NA,CASSLLPPRDRVVNTEAFF,TGTGCCAGCAGCTTACTTCCCCCAAGGGACCGGGTCGTGAACACTGAAGCTTTCTTT
TRBV14,TRBJ2-3,NA,NA,CASSGKGGLGTDTQYF,TGTGCCAGCAGTGGCAAGGGTGGTTTGGGCACAGATACGCAGTATTTT
TRBV18,TRBJ2-5,NA,NA,CASSPGLEQETQYF,TGTGCCAGCTCACCAGGACTGGAGCAAGAGACCCAGTACTTC
TRBV27,TRBJ1-1,NA,NA,CASSSERRLAFF,TGTGCCAGCAGTTCTGAGAGGCGGTTGGCTTTCTTT
TRBV5-1,TRBJ1-2,NA,NA,CASSLDTQGQGGYTF,TGCGCCAGCAGCTTGGATACACAGGGCCAAGGGGGCTACACCTTC
TRBV30,TRBJ2-4,NA,NA,CAWSVAGQLYKKNIQYF,TGTGCCTGGAGTGTAGCCGGACAGCTATATAAAAAAAACATTCAGTACTTC
TRBV5-4,TRBJ2-5,TRBD2,NA,CASSLPSGRETQYF,TGTGCCAGCAGCTTGCCGAGCGGGAGAGAGACCCAGTACTTC
TRBV4-2,TRBJ1-4,NA,once,CASSRNPDPEETNEKLFF,TGTGCCAGCAGCCGGAATCCGGACCCCGAGGAAACTAATGAAAAACTGTTTTTT
TRBV18,TRBJ1-2,NA,NA,CASSPTALNSADYGYTF,TGTGCCAGCTCACCAACGGCTTTAAACTCAGCGGACTATGGCTACACCTTC
TRBV7-9,TRBJ2-3,NA,NA,CASSRQSAVSTDTQYF,TGTGCCAGCAGCCGCCAGTCAGCGGTTAGCACAGATACGCAGTATTTT
TRBV5-1,TRBJ2-5,NA,few,CASSLNQETQYF,TGCGCCAGCAGCCTAAACCAAGAGACCCAGTACTTC
TRBV30,TRBJ2-7,NA,NA,CAWSPDSYEQYF,TGTGCCTGGAGTCCGGATTCCTACGAGCAGTACTTC
TRBV27,TRBJ2-7,TRBD2,NA,CASRSLAGVEQYF,TGTGCCAGCAGAAGTCTAGCGGGAGTCGAGCAGTACTTC
TRBV18,TRBJ2-1,TRBD2,NA,CASSPGTSGSNEQFF,TGTGCCAGCTCACCTGGGACTAGCGGGAGCAATGAGCAGTTCTTC
TRBV4-1,TRBJ2-7,TRBD2,NA,CASSQVSGTSAHEQYF,TGCGCCAGCAGCCAAGTAAGCGGGACTAGTGCCCACGAGCAGTACTTC
TRBV5-1,TRBJ2-5,NA,NA,CASCQVPQYF,TGCGCCAGCTGCCAGGTTCCCCAGTACTTC
TRBV18,TRBJ2-3,NA,NA,CASSPPISTDTQYF,TGTGCCAGCTCACCACCGATCAGCACAGATACGCAGTATTTT
TRBV19,TRBJ1-2,TRBD1,NA,CASSTRQGTGGYTF,TGTGCCAGTAGTACCCGACAGGGAACGGGCGGCTACACCTTC
TRBV9,TRBJ2-3,TRBD2,NA,CASSTSGRATDTQYF,TGTGCCAGCAGCACTAGCGGGAGGGCCACAGATACGCAGTATTTT
TRBV5-1,TRBJ1-4,NA,NA,CASSLAPQGNEKLFF,TGCGCCAGCAGCTTGGCCCCGCAGGGGAATGAAAAACTGTTTTTT
TRBV6-1,TRBJ2-7,NA,NA,CASLEGGRYEQYF,TGTGCCTCTCTTGAGGGGGGCAGGTACGAGCAGTACTTC